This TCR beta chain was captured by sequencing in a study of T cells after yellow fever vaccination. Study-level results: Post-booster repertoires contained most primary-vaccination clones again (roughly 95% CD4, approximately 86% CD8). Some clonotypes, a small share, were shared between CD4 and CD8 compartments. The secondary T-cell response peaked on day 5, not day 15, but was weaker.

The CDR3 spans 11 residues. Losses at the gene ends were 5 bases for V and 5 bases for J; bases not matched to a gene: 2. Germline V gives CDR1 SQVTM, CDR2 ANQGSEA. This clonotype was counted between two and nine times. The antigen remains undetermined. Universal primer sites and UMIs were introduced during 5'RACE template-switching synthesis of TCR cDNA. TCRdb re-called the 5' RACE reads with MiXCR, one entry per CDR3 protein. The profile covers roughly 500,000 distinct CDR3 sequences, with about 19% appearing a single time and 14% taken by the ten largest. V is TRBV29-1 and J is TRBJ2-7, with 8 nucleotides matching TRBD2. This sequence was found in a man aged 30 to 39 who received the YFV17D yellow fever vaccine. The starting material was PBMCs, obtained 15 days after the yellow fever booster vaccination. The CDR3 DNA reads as TGCAGCGTTATGACTAGCGACGAGCAGTACTTC. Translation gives CSVMTSDEQYF.